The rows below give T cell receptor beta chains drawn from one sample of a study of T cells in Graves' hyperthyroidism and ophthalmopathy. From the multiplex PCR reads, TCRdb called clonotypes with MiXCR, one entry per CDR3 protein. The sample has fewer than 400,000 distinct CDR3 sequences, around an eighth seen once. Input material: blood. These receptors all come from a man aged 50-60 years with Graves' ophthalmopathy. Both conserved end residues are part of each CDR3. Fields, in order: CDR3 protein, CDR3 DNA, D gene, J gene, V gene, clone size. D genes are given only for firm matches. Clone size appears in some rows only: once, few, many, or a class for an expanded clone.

CDR3aa: CASSLRRSGDTDTQYF
CDR3nt: TGTGCCAGCAGCCTGCGTAGGAGCGGGGACACAGATACGCAGTATTTT
d_gene: TRBD2
j_gene: TRBJ2-3
v_gene: TRBV3-1
abundance: .

CDR3aa: CASSLESGRATGELFF
CDR3nt: TGCGCCAGCAGCTTGGAGAGCGGGAGGGCGACCGGGGAGCTGTTTTTT
d_gene: TRBD2
j_gene: TRBJ2-2
v_gene: TRBV5-1
abundance: many

CDR3aa: CASSDWKQETQYF
CDR3nt: TGTGCCAGCAGCGACTGGAAACAAGAGACCCAGTACTTC
d_gene: .
j_gene: TRBJ2-5
v_gene: TRBV7-2
abundance: many

CDR3aa: CASSDRDGYSNQPQHF
CDR3nt: TGTGCCAGCTCAGACCGGGACGGCTATAGCAATCAGCCCCAGCATTTT
d_gene: .
j_gene: TRBJ1-5
v_gene: TRBV18
abundance: many

CDR3aa: CASSTRDRVRYEQYF
CDR3nt: TGTGCCAGCAGTACCCGGGACAGGGTAAGGTACGAGCAGTACTTC
d_gene: TRBD1
j_gene: TRBJ2-7
v_gene: TRBV6-1
abundance: many

CDR3aa: CASSPTGTLGGYTF
CDR3nt: TGTGCCAGCAGCCCGACAGGTACCCTTGGGGGCTACACCTTC
d_gene: .
j_gene: TRBJ1-2
v_gene: TRBV12-3/TRBV12-4
abundance: many

CDR3aa: CSARSLGLAGALIYEQYF
CDR3nt: TGCAGTGCTAGATCTTTAGGACTAGCGGGAGCTCTTATCTACGAGCAGTACTTC
d_gene: TRBD2
j_gene: TRBJ2-7
v_gene: TRBV20-1
abundance: .

CDR3aa: CAWTALADLTGELFF
CDR3nt: TGTGCCTGGACGGCACTAGCGGACCTTACCGGGGAGCTGTTTTTT
d_gene: TRBD2
j_gene: TRBJ2-2
v_gene: TRBV30
abundance: many

CDR3aa: CSVKDHAQETQYF
CDR3nt: TGCAGCGTCAAGGACCACGCTCAAGAGACCCAGTACTTC
d_gene: .
j_gene: TRBJ2-5
v_gene: TRBV29-1
abundance: many

CDR3aa: CASSLWDIGLANYEQYF
CDR3nt: TGCGCCAGCAGCTTGTGGGACATAGGACTAGCGAACTACGAGCAGTACTTC
d_gene: TRBD2
j_gene: TRBJ2-7
v_gene: TRBV5-1
abundance: .

CDR3aa: CASSAPDRASYGYTF
CDR3nt: TGTGCCAGTAGTGCCCCGGACAGGGCATCCTATGGCTACACCTTC
d_gene: TRBD1
j_gene: TRBJ1-2
v_gene: TRBV19
abundance: .

CDR3aa: CAWSVIGPPGEKLFF
CDR3nt: TGTGCCTGGAGTGTTATCGGGCCCCCGGGAGAAAAACTGTTTTTT
d_gene: .
j_gene: TRBJ1-4
v_gene: TRBV30
abundance: .

CDR3aa: CSATGLAVSYEQYF
CDR3nt: TGCAGTGCTACAGGACTAGCAGTGTCCTACGAGCAGTACTTC
d_gene: TRBD2
j_gene: TRBJ2-7
v_gene: TRBV20-1
abundance: many

CDR3aa: CSASYLAGGRYNEQFF
CDR3nt: TGCAGTGCTAGTTATCTAGCGGGAGGAAGATACAATGAGCAGTTCTTC
d_gene: TRBD2
j_gene: TRBJ2-1
v_gene: TRBV20-1
abundance: many

CDR3aa: CSVERDVSGANVLTF
CDR3nt: TGCAGCGTTGAACGGGACGTCTCTGGGGCCAACGTCCTGACTTTC
d_gene: .
j_gene: TRBJ2-6
v_gene: TRBV29-1
abundance: .

CDR3aa: CASSQVEASTDTQYF
CDR3nt: TGCGCCAGCAGCCAAGTAGAAGCGTCCACAGATACGCAGTATTTT
d_gene: .
j_gene: TRBJ2-3
v_gene: TRBV4-1
abundance: .

CDR3aa: CASSLSVGDTQYF
CDR3nt: TGCGCCAGCAGCTTGTCGGTCGGAGATACGCAGTATTTT
d_gene: .
j_gene: TRBJ2-3
v_gene: TRBV5-1
abundance: many